This T cell receptor (beta chain) was documented in a study of identical twins. This clonotype was seen a handful of times. Its antigen is as yet unknown. A universal primer site came from template switching; cDNA carried unique molecular identifiers. TCRdb reanalysed the 5' RACE reads using MiXCR and keeps one entry per CDR3 protein. There are hundreds of thousands of distinct CDR3 sequences in the sample; about 12% occur only once, and just over 7% lies in the top ten. Points from the study as a whole: These conclusions were based on statistical analysis (cross-sectional, not following the same donors).

These data are also associated with another study on yellow fever vaccine responses in identical twins. That study reports: A vaccine T cell response that seemed partly convergent and partly personalized was reported in twins.

The clonotype was recovered from a woman under 30 in good health. The sequenced material came from CD8+ T cells sorted from blood.

CDR3 region: CASSPPGPKKQETQYF. CDR3 nucleotides: TGCGCCAGCAGCCCCCCGGGACCGAAGAAACAAGAGACCCAGTACTTC. This rearrangement joins TRBV5-1 to TRBJ2-5; D assignment may be TRBD1 or TRBD2 (5 bases each). Germline V gives CDR1 SGHRS, CDR2 YFSETQ. The ends were cut back, 4 bases at V and 2 bases at J, with 18 bases in the middle. This CDR3 region has 16 residues.